The 22 T cell receptor beta chains below were found in one sample sequenced in a study of blood T cell repertoires in COVID-19. The table came from immunoSEQ multiplex PCR; TCRdb's copy has only in-frame clones and leaves some out. The table shows tens of thousands of clones, with around 88% occurring only once. Input material: peripheral blood. All receptors come from a man aged 55 to 69 with acute or convalescent COVID-19.

The rearrangement joins TRBV29-1 to TRBJ2-7, with D possibly TRBD2 on 6 matching bases. V gave up 4 bases and J gave up 2 bases, with 9 bases separating them. CDR1 is SQVTM, CDR2 ANQGSEA, per germline. This CDR3 contains 12 residues. Here the CDR3 reads CSVGTTPYEQYF. The CDR3 bases are TGCAGCGTTGGGACTACTCCCTACGAGCAGTACTTC.

The chain couples TRBV7-9 to TRBJ1-2, with 8 positions matching TRBD1. The CDR3 is 15 residues long. The trim removed 1 base at V and 7 bases at J, leaving 8 bases unmatched. In germline, CDR1 is SEHNR, CDR2 FQNEAQ (reference sequence). The CDR3 is CASSLDLDRVGGYTF. For the CDR3, the DNA is TGTGCCAGCAGCTTAGACCTGGACAGGGTGGGTGGCTACACCTTC.

The rearrangement links TRBV30 to TRBJ1-5; TRBD1 aligns across 8 bases. Germline CDR1 is GTSNPN and CDR2 is SVGIG (reference sequence). V dropped 5 bases and J dropped 7; count of bases not matched to a gene: 4. CDR3 length equals 12 residues. CDR3: CAWGQGGQPQHF. CDR3 DNA: TGTGCCTGGGGACAGGGAGGACAGCCCCAGCATTTT.

The chain recombines TRBV18 with TRBJ2-7; 10 bases map to TRBD1. V was pared by 0 bases and J by 6 bases, with 2 bases of the junction left unmatched. The CDR3 totals 14 residues. Germline V gene lookup returns CDR1 KGHSH and CDR2 LQKENI. In DNA form, the CDR3 reads TGTGCCAGCTCACCACCGAGGACAGGGGGCGAGCAGTACTTC. The encoded protein is CASSPPRTGGEQYF.

The CDR3: CASSALGNTEAFF. As DNA, the CDR3 is TGTGCCAGCAGTGCCCTCGGGAACACTGAAGCTTTCTTT. The chain couples TRBV12-3 or TRBV12-4 to TRBJ1-1; D call uncertain. Trimming pared 5 bases from V and 1 base from J, leaving 8 bases between. The CDR3 loop spans 13 amino acids.

The chain uses TRBV5-1 and TRBJ2-2; 7 bases line up with TRBD1. This CDR3 comprises 14 residues. Germline V lookup: CDR1 SGHRS, CDR2 YFSETQ. V lost 4 bases to trimming and J lost 3 bases; unmatched junction nucleotides: 3. CDR3 region: CASSGTVDTGELFF. In nucleotides, the CDR3 is TGCGCCAGCAGCGGGACAGTGGACACCGGGGAGCTGTTTTTT.

The CDR3 sequence: CASSLVAGAGNTIYF. CDR3 DNA: TGCGCCAGCAGCTTGGTCGCAGGTGCTGGAAACACCATATATTTT. This chain joins TRBV5-1 and TRBJ1-3, with D unresolved. Per the germline V gene, CDR1 is SGHRS and CDR2 is YFSETQ. Trimming cost V 0 bases and J 2 bases, with 9 bases left between them. This CDR3 has 15 amino acids.

The chain combines TRBV7-8 with TRBJ1-1, with D possibly matching TRBD1 (5 bases). The CDR3 runs 15 residues. Germline V gene lookup returns CDR1 SGHVS and CDR2 FQNEAQ. V dropped 1 base and J dropped 1 base, with 10 bases sitting between them. CDR3 sequence (DNA): TGTGCCAGCAGCTTAGGTCTAGGGGAGAACACTGAAGCTTTCTTT. Protein sequence: CASSLGLGENTEAFF.

Comment on this clone: A read error may account for a junction end that differs from germline. V is TRBV20-1 and J is TRBJ1-3; D is unclear. Germline V gene lookup returns CDR1 DFQATT and CDR2 SNEGSKA (reference sequence). This CDR3 comprises 11 residues. The chain's CDR3 is CSARTGNTIYF. The CDR3 DNA is TGCAGTGCTCGGACTGGGAACACCATATATTTT.

The rearrangement uses TRBV7-6 and TRBJ1-3; D call uncertain. Trimming removed 4 bases at V and 2 bases at J, with 12 bases between. Germline V gives CDR1 SGHVS, CDR2 FNYEAQ. The CDR3 runs 15 residues. CDR3 protein: CASSSLNSPGNTIYF. CDR3 nucleotides: TGTGCCAGCAGCTCCCTCAACAGCCCTGGAAACACCATATATTTT.

This chain links TRBV30 with TRBJ1-2, with 7 positions matching TRBD1. V shed 2 bases, J shed 9 bases, and the junction held 6 bases outside the gene matches. Germline V CDR1 and CDR2: GTSNPN, SVGIG (reference sequence). The CDR3 is made up of 12 amino acids. This CDR3 reads CAWSPGTASYTF. The CDR3 DNA follows: TGTGCCTGGAGTCCTGGGACAGCCAGCTACACCTTC.

This rearrangement joins TRBV21-1 to TRBJ1-6; whether TRBD1, the table's D call, matches the DNA was not checked. TRBV21-1 is deemed a pseudogene. This CDR3 is built from 17 residues. The CDR3 spells CASSETRDRTTNSPLHF. CDR3 nucleotide sequence: TGTGCCAGCAGCGAAACCCGGGACAGGACAACCAATTCACCCCTCCACTTT.

This chain uses TRBV28 with TRBJ1-1; D uncertain. Germline assignment: CDR1 MDHEN and CDR2 SYDVKM. Trimming pared 8 bases from V and 5 bases from J, leaving 12 bases between. The CDR3 is made up of 12 amino acids. This chain's CDR3 is CASSVSRTEAFF. CDR3 DNA sequence: TGTGCCAGCTCAGTTTCGAGGACTGAAGCTTTCTTT.

The V gene is TRBV9, the J gene TRBJ2-5; D possibly corresponds to TRBD1 (5 bases). Germline values: CDR1 SGDLS, CDR2 YYNGEE. The CDR3 is made up of 13 amino acids. V was shortened by 4 bases and J by 3 bases, with 10 bases between the two germline ends. The CDR3 loop reads CASSLEGEETQYF. Here the CDR3 DNA reads TGTGCCAGCAGCCTCGAAGGGGAAGAGACCCAGTACTTC.

V gene TRBV7-9 combines with J gene TRBJ1-2, with TRBD1 matching 12 bases. This CDR3 contains 14 residues. Unmatched junction bases numbered 6, after V lost 2 bases and J lost 11 bases. CDR1 is SEHNR and CDR2 is FQNEAQ in the germline V gene (reference sequence). In DNA, the CDR3 is TGTGCCAGCAGCTTACGGGACAGGGGGCGGATTTACACCTTC. Translated, it gives CASSLRDRGRIYTF.

The rearrangement joins TRBV5-8 to TRBJ1-3, with TRBD1 matching over 8 bases. The CDR3 contains 17 residues. Trimming cost V 0 bases and J 0 bases; bases outside gene matches: 5. CDR1 and CDR2 from the germline V gene are SGHTS and YDEGEE. CDR3 amino acids: CASSLGQGSYSGNTIYF. CDR3 DNA sequence: TGTGCCAGCAGCTTGGGACAGGGGTCCTACTCTGGAAACACCATATATTTT.

V gene TRBV18 combines with J gene TRBJ2-5; TRBD2 matches at 11 bases. Trimming removed 3 bases from V and 4 bases from J; junction bases left unmatched: 1. The CDR3 is made up of 14 amino acids. CDR1 and CDR2 from the germline V gene are KGHSH and LQKENI. CDR3 region: CASSPTSGAETQYF. CDR3 nucleotides: TGTGCCAGCTCACCGACTAGCGGGGCAGAGACCCAGTACTTC.

V and J are TRBV5-1 and TRBJ1-5, with D perhaps matching TRBD1 (5 bases). V shed 4 bases and J shed 4 bases, with 12 bases lying between them. Germline-derived CDR1 and CDR2 are SGHRS and YFSETQ. CDR3 length equals 14 residues. The DNA for the CDR3 is TGCGCCAGCAGCGTCGCGGGGCCTAATCAGCCCCAGCATTTT. Translating it yields CASSVAGPNQPQHF.

Regarding this clone: At the DNA level, this CDR3 is encoded by other sequences in the same sample as well. This sequence joins TRBV9 and TRBJ1-1, with D maybe TRBD1 (6 bases). V lost 0 bases and J lost 1, with 7 bases in between. Germline CDR1 SGDLS, CDR2 YYNGEE. The CDR3 is made up of 14 amino acids. CDR3 in amino acids: CASSVVQGNTEAFF. The CDR3 coding sequence is TGTGCCAGCAGCGTAGTACAGGGGAACACTGAAGCTTTCTTT.

This clone was counted between two and nine times. The V and J genes are TRBV7-8 and TRBJ1-1; possibly TRBD1 for D (6 bases). The CDR3 extends over 16 amino acids. Germline values: CDR1 SGHVS, CDR2 FQNEAQ. V dropped 0 bases and J dropped 3 bases, with 14 bases sitting between them. DNA for the CDR3: TGTGCCAGCAGCTTAGCTAAACAGGGAAGGGACACTGAAGCTTTCTTT. The encoded protein is CASSLAKQGRDTEAFF.

This chain links TRBV30 with TRBJ1-1, with D perhaps matching TRBD1 (5 bases). This CDR3 region has 11 residues. Trimming took 6 bases from V and 10 from J, leaving 15 bases between them. The germline CDR1 and CDR2 sequences are GTSNPN and SVGIG (reference sequence). The CDR3 is CACLTGVRAFF. CDR3 bases: TGTGCCTGCCTGACGGGGGTTCGAGCTTTCTTT.

V gene TRBV6-2 or TRBV6-3 combines with J gene TRBJ1-2, with 8 bases lining up with TRBD1. Germline CDR1 MNHEY, CDR2 SVGEGT. V shed 6 bases and J 11 bases; nucleotides not matched to a gene: 14. CDR3 length equals 14 residues. The CDR3 DNA reads TGTGCCAGCAGCCAACTGGACAGGGAAAGTCGGTACACCTTC. Amino acid sequence: CASSQLDRESRYTF.